Below, one T cell receptor (beta chain) is given with its context. Antigen unknown. The CDR3 is made up of 18 amino acids. Germline-derived CDR1 and CDR2 are MNHEY and SVGAGI. V gave up 6 bases and J gave up 2 bases; unmatched junction bases: 11. Each CDR3 protein is one row after TCRdb ran MiXCR on the 5' RACE reads. The sample consists of about 400,000 distinct CDR3 sequences, 23% of them appearing once. The data derive from a study of T-cell memory formation after mild COVID-19. Study-level findings and limits: A second wave expanding day 15 to 37 was CD4+-biased; contracting clones were balanced.

The sequence derives from an adult woman who had mild COVID-19 (a few samples of this study predate the infection). Cell type and time point are not known. The source material was PBMCs or a T cell subset sorted from them (not recorded which). The chain is built from TRBV6-5 and TRBJ2-2, with 11 bases matching TRBD1. The CDR3, as DNA: TGTGCCAGCAGCTCCCTACCACGGACAGGGGGCAACACCGGGGAGCTGTTTTTT. This gives the protein CASSSLPRTGGNTGELFF.